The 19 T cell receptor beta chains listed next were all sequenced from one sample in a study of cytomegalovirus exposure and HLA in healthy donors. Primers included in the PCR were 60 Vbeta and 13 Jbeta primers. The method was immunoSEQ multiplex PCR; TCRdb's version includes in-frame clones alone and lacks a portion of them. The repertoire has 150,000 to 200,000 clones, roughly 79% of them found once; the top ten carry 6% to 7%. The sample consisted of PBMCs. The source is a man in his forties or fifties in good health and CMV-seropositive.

The CDR3 sequence is CASSLQASGRGEQFF. DNA for the CDR3: TGTGCCAGCAGCTTACAGGCTAGCGGGAGAGGTGAGCAGTTCTTC. V and J are TRBV11-3 and TRBJ2-1; 10 bases align to TRBD2. Germline V lookup: CDR1 SGHNT, CDR2 YENEEA. Losses at the gene ends were 2 bases for V and 9 bases for J; bases not matched to a gene: 7. The CDR3 contains 15 residues. The full variable domain, rest sourced from reference TRBV11-3 and TRBJ2-1, is EAGVVQSPRYKIIEKKQPVAFWCNPISGHNTLYWYLQNLGQGPELLIRYENEEAVDDSQLPKDRFSAERLKGVDSTLKIQPAELGDSAVYLCASSLQASGRGEQFFGPGTRLTVL.

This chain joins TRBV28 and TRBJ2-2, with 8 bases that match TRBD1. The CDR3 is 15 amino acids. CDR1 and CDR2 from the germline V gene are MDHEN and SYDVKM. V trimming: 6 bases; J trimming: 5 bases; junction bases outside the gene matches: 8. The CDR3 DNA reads TGTGCCAGCAGCTTAACCGGGACAGGAACCGGGGAGCTGTTTTTT. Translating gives CASSLTGTGTGELFF.

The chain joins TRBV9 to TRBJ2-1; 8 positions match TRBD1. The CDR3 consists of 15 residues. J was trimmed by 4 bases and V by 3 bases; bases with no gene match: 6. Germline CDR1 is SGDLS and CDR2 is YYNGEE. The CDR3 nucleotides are TGTGCCAGCAGCGATTGGGGACAGGATTACAATGAGCAGTTCTTC. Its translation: CASSDWGQDYNEQFF. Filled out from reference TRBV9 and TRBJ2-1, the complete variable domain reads DSGVTQTPKHLITATGQRVTLRCSPRSGDLSVYWYQQSLDQGLQFLIQYYNGEERAKGNILERFSAQQFPDLHSELNLSSLELGDSALYFCASSDWGQDYNEQFFGPGTRLTVL.

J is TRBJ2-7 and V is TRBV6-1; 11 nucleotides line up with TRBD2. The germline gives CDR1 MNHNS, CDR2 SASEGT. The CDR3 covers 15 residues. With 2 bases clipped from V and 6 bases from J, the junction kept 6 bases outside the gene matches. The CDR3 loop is CASSERLAGPLEQYF. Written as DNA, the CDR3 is TGTGCCAGCAGTGAAAGACTAGCGGGACCCCTCGAGCAGTACTTC.

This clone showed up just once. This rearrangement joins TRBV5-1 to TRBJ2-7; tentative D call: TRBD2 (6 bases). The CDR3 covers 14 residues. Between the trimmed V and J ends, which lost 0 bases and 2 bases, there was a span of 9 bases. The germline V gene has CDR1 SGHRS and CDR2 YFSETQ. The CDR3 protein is CASSLERGTYEQYF. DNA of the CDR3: TGCGCCAGCAGCTTGGAACGGGGGACCTACGAGCAGTACTTC.

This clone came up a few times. The CDR3 here is CASSVGASGSTDTQYF. The CDR3, as DNA: TGTGCCAGCAGCGTAGGGGCTAGCGGGAGCACAGATACGCAGTATTTT. The chain carries TRBV9 and TRBJ2-3; 8 nucleotides match TRBD2. The germline gives CDR1 SGDLS, CDR2 YYNGEE. This CDR3 has 16 residues. With V trimmed by 0 bases and J by 0 bases, 3 bases remained unmatched.

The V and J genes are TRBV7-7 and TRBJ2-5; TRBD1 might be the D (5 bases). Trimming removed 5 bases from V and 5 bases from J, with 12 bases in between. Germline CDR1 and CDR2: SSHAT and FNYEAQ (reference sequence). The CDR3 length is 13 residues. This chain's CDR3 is CASSTGEKETQYF. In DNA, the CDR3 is TGTGCCAGCAGCACAGGCGAGAAGGAGACCCAGTACTTC.

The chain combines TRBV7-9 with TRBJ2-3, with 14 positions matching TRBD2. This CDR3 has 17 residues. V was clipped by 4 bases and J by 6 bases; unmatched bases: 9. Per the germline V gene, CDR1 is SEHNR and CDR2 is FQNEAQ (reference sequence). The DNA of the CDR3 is TGTGCCAGCAGCTCGCGCGGGACTAGCGGGAGAAAGGATACGCAGTATTTT. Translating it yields CASSSRGTSGRKDTQYF.

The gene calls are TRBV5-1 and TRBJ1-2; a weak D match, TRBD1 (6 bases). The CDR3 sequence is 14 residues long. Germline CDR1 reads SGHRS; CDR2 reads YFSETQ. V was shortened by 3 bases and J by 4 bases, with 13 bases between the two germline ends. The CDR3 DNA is TGCGCCAGCAGCTCCCAGGGGTCCGTCTATGGCTACACCTTC. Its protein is CASSSQGSVYGYTF.

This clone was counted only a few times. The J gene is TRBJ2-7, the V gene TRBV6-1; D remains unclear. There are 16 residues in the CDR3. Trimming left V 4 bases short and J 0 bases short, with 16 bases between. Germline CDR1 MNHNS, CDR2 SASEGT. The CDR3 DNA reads TGTGCCAGCAGTGTAGTGTCTTCAAGGAGCTCCTACGAGCAGTACTTC. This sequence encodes CASSVVSSRSSYEQYF.

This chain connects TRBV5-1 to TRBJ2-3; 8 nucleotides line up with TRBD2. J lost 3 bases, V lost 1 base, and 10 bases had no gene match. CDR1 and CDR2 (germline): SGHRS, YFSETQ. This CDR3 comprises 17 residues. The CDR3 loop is CASSLPTAGVGTDTQYF. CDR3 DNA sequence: TGCGCCAGCAGCTTGCCGACAGCGGGAGTAGGAACAGATACGCAGTATTTT.

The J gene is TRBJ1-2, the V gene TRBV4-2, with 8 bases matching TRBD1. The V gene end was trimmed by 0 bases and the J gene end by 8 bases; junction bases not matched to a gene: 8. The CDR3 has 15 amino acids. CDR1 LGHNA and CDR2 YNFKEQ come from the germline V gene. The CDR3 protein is CASSQDLDRVGGYTF. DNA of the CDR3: TGTGCCAGCAGCCAAGATTTGGACAGGGTGGGCGGCTACACCTTC.

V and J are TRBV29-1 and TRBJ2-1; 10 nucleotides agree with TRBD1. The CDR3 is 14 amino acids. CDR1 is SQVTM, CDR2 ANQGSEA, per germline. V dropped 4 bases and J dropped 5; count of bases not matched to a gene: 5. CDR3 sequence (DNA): TGCAGCGTTGGACGACAGGGGGCAGACAATGAGCAGTTCTTC. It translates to CSVGRQGADNEQFF.

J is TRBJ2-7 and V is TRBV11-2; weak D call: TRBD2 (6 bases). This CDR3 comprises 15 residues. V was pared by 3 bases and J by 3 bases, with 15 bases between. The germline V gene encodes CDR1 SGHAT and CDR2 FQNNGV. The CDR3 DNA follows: TGTGCCAGCAGCTTGGGGGGACGGTTGAACTACGAGCAGTACTTC. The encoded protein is CASSLGGRLNYEQYF.

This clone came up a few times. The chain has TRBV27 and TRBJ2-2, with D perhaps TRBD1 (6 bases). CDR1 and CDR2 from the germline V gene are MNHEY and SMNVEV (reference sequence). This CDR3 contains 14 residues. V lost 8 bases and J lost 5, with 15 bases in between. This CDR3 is CASSRGRVTGELFF. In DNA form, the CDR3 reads TGTGCCAGCTCCAGGGGCAGGGTGACCGGGGAGCTGTTTTTT.

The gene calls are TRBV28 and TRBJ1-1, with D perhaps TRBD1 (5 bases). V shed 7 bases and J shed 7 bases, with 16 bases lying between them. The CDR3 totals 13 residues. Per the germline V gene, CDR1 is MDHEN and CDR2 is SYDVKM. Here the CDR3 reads CASILLDSYEAFF. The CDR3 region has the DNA TGTGCCAGCATATTGCTCGACAGCTATGAAGCTTTCTTT.

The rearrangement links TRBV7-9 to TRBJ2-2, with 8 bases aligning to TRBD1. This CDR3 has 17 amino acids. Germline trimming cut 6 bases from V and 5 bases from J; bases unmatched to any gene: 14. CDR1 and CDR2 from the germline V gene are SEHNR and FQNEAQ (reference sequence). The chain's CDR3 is CASRGPFRTGLTGELFF. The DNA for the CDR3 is TGTGCCAGCAGGGGCCCGTTTCGGACAGGGTTGACCGGGGAGCTGTTTTTT.

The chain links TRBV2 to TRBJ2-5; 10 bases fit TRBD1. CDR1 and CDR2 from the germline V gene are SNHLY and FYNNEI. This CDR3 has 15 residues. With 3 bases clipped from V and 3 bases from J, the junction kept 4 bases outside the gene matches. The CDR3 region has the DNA TGTGCCAGCAGTGACAGGGGGACAGGGGAAGAGACCCAGTACTTC. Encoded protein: CASSDRGTGEETQYF. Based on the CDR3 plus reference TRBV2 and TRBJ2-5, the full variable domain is EPEVTQTPSHQVTQMGQEVILRCVPISNHLYFYWYRQILGQKVEFLVSFYNNEISEKSEIFDDQFSVERPDGSNFTLKIRSTKLEDSAMYFCASSDRGTGEETQYFGPGTRLLVL.

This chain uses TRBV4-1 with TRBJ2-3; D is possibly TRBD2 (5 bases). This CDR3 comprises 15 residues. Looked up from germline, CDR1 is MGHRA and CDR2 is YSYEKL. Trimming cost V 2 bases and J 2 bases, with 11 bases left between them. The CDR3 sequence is CASSQTSGFTDTQYF. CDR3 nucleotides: TGCGCCAGCAGCCAAACCTCGGGATTCACAGATACGCAGTATTTT.